This is a list of T cell receptor beta chains from one sample in a study of response to subunit inactivated influenza vaccine. MiXCR, run by TCRdb on the RT-PCR reads, gives a single entry per CDR3 protein. This table holds 600,000 to 700,000 distinct CDR3 sequences, 12% to 15% found once. This specimen consisted of PBMCs from blood, obtained less than 15 days before vaccination. All receptors come from a man aged 50 to 59 who received an inactivated influenza vaccine. Both conserved end residues are part of each CDR3. The order of the fields is CDR3 protein, D gene, V gene, J gene. D genes are given only for firm matches.

CASSSELYEQYF	NA	TRBV5-1	TRBJ2-7
CASSSSGTGANTEAFF	TRBD1	TRBV6-5	TRBJ1-1
CASRTLLGGPSYNEQFF	NA	TRBV28	TRBJ2-1
CSARGVAAIESTDTQYF	NA	TRBV20-1	TRBJ2-3
CASSRIQGNTDTQYF	NA	TRBV4-1	TRBJ2-3
CASSEGWGGETQYF	NA	TRBV6-1	TRBJ2-5
CASSIGSGARDEQFF	NA	TRBV19	TRBJ2-1
CASSSGTGAYNEQFF	TRBD1	TRBV12-3/TRBV12-4	TRBJ2-1
CASSNISLDNEQFF	NA	TRBV21-1	TRBJ2-1
CASSLYQASGQYF	NA	TRBV5-1	TRBJ2-7
CASSLMRQNEQFF	NA	TRBV7-8	TRBJ2-1
CATSRDTEAFF	NA	TRBV15	TRBJ1-1
CASSPTGDSNEQFF	NA	TRBV7-3	TRBJ2-1
CASSLPHRGRTEAFF	TRBD1	TRBV7-2	TRBJ1-1
CASSSLAGHIEQYF	TRBD2	TRBV7-2	TRBJ2-7
CSATDRGETLYGYTF	TRBD1	TRBV20-1	TRBJ1-2
CASSLERNTIYF	NA	TRBV7-6	TRBJ1-3
CASSDSRDRGLHEQFF	TRBD1	TRBV6-4	TRBJ2-1
CASSQGYSGQYTDTQYF	TRBD1	TRBV4-3	TRBJ2-3
CSAYLSGLAGGPSSYNEQFF	TRBD2	TRBV20-1	TRBJ2-1
CASSPILGLAGRDEQFF	TRBD2	TRBV6-2/TRBV6-3	TRBJ2-1
CASSSSVKYF	NA	TRBV6-2/TRBV6-3	TRBJ2-3
CSASFVEQYF	NA	TRBV20-1	TRBJ2-7
CASSLGTGGGGVAFF	TRBD1	TRBV2	TRBJ1-1
CASSLATSESNEQFF	NA	TRBV5-1	TRBJ2-1
CSARGWGQPQHF	NA	TRBV20-1	TRBJ1-5
CSATGTSGQETQYF	TRBD2	TRBV20-1	TRBJ2-5
CASSLYGSGPYEQFF	NA	TRBV28	TRBJ2-1
CASSQVGAYEQFF	NA	TRBV4-1	TRBJ2-1
CASRSYNSPLHF	NA	TRBV6-5	TRBJ1-6
CASSGQVNTEAFF	TRBD1	TRBV18	TRBJ1-1
CASSLGRVAGGLADTQYF	TRBD2	TRBV11-2	TRBJ2-3
CASSNRQSGELFF	NA	TRBV12-3/TRBV12-4	TRBJ2-2
CAISDYRTSNTGELFF	NA	TRBV10-3	TRBJ2-2
CASSEARPGINQPQHF	NA	TRBV6-1	TRBJ1-5
CASSDRVGFSYNEQFF	NA	TRBV2	TRBJ2-1
CAWSVVGGRYEQYF	TRBD1	TRBV30	TRBJ2-7
CASSLGGTHNYGYTF	NA	TRBV7-8	TRBJ1-2
CASSDGQGGQETQYF	NA	TRBV5-1	TRBJ2-5
CASSPGTGGTDTQYF	TRBD1	TRBV7-9	TRBJ2-3
CASTQDWGEQYF	NA	TRBV7-9	TRBJ2-7
CSVEDRLGTGELFF	NA	TRBV29-1	TRBJ2-2
CSARDSGRIAYEQYF	TRBD2	TRBV20-1	TRBJ2-7
CASGTSGSPGELFF	TRBD2	TRBV12-3/TRBV12-4	TRBJ2-2
CATSAGQGVNSTEAFF	TRBD1	TRBV24-1	TRBJ1-1
CASSVDRREQYF	TRBD1	TRBV2	TRBJ2-7
CASSYLVDTQYF	NA	TRBV11-2	TRBJ2-3
CASSQVEVSGRIGEETQYF	NA	TRBV3-1	TRBJ2-5
CASSLQGLSTGELFF	NA	TRBV12-3/TRBV12-4	TRBJ2-2
CSAPNVRGHYEQYF	NA	TRBV20-1	TRBJ2-7
CASSRDPENTIYF	NA	TRBV3-1	TRBJ1-3
CASSPGTGFVETQYF	TRBD1	TRBV5-1	TRBJ2-5
CASSPAGLRDTQYF	NA	TRBV7-7	TRBJ2-3
CASTLGTARGAFF	NA	TRBV12-3/TRBV12-4	TRBJ1-1
CASSQGTGTAGQPQHF	TRBD1	TRBV4-3	TRBJ1-5
CASSAGQENIQYF	TRBD1	TRBV5-1	TRBJ2-4
CASSQEVRVSSYNEQFF	NA	TRBV4-2	TRBJ2-1
CASSFLNSPLHF	NA	TRBV12-3/TRBV12-4	TRBJ1-6
CAWSNYNEQFF	NA	TRBV30	TRBJ2-1
CASKTDPSYNEQFF	NA	TRBV2	TRBJ2-1